This T cell receptor beta chain was captured by sequencing in a study of tumor-infiltrating lymphocytes in primary liver carcinoma. For the study at large: Aged between 30 and 69 years, the patients were men and women. Each of the growths was stage T1-T3 N0M0, extending roughly 4.2 to 11 cm across.

Germline V gene sequence: CDR1 SGHAT, CDR2 FQNNGV. This CDR3 spans 18 amino acids. For blood RNA, unsorted whole blood served as the source, and germline DNA was extracted too. Roughly 3.9 milliliters of peripheral blood were drawn presurgically. The researchers produced TCR beta cDNA from approximately 0.45 ug total RNA with a constant-region primer. ARM-PCR was slightly modified, and three nested multiplex PCR rounds with it gave rise to the TCR beta libraries. The opening two PCR rounds, nine to eleven cycles each, paired TRBV1-TRBV30 forward primers with a C-beta reverse primer. TCRdb re-called the multiplex PCR reads with MiXCR, one entry per CDR3 protein. The sample shows just over 300,000 distinct CDR3 sequences, almost 60% of them seen only once. On this clonotype itself: What it recognizes is unknown. A junction end diverges from the germline sequence, so it may reflect a read error.

Study results and caveats: Researchers found tumor-adjacent and tumor-blood pairs overlapped less than tumor region pairs.

Specimen: peripheral blood. This rearrangement joins TRBV11-2 to TRBJ2-1; D possibly corresponds to TRBD1 (5 bases). The source is a woman in her twenties or thirties with primary liver carcinoma and hepatitis B virus infection. CDR3 nucleotides: TGTGCCGGCAGCTACTTAAGCACGGACATAACCCCTTACGATGAGCAGTTCTTC. The encoded protein is CAGSYLSTDITPYDEQFF. The whole variable domain, filled in from reference TRBV11-2 and TRBJ2-1, reads EAGVAQSPRYKIIEKRQSVAFWCNPISGHATLYWYQQILGQGPKLLIQFQNNGVVDDSQLPKDRFSAERLKGVDSTLKIQPAKLEDSAVYLCAGSYLSTDITPYDEQFFGPGTRLTVL.